This T cell receptor beta chain was profiled in a study of cytomegalovirus exposure and HLA in healthy donors. The PCR used 60 Vbeta and 13 Jbeta primers. TCRdb's copy holds only in-frame clones and misses some; the assay was immunoSEQ multiplex PCR. The sample consists of some 180,000 clones, about three quarters of them appearing once. Germline V gene sequence: CDR1 SGHRS, CDR2 YFSETQ. V gave up 4 bases and J gave up 0 bases, with 19 bases separating them. The CDR3 totals 17 residues. This clone came up once. This TCR was sampled from a man aged 18 to 29 in good health and CMV-seronegative. Sequenced sample: PBMCs. The rearrangement uses TRBV5-1 and TRBJ1-1; maybe TRBD1 (6 bases). CDR3 sequence (DNA): TGCGCCAGCAGCCCCTGGGGGGGCTCCAACATGAACACTGAAGCTTTCTTT. Its translation is CASSPWGGSNMNTEAFF.